This TCR beta chain was profiled in a study of T cells after yellow fever vaccination (dated by TCRdb to between 2018 and 2021). Study-wide context: The SMART-Seq v4 Ultra Low Input RNA kit was used to prepare libraries from fractions with low cell numbers. To track T-cell clones before and after primary and booster YFV17D yellow fever vaccination, bulk TCR alpha and beta repertoires were sequenced longitudinally. Two healthy male donors, one aged 18 to 30 and one aged 30 to 40 years, made up the cohort. Blood was collected at multiple timepoints before and after primary and secondary immunization, and bulk PBMC replicates and cell subsets were isolated. Results and caveats for the whole study, not just this receptor: After the booster, most of the clones that had expanded following primary vaccination were detected again (around 95% of CD4 and more than 85% of CD8), which suggests that memory was broadly maintained. The secondary T-cell response was found to be weaker but faster than the primary response, with a peak reached on day 5 rather than on day 15. Only two donors were included in the study, so the extent to which the findings can be generalized is limited. Computational filtering was needed because FACS-sorted repertoires could contain abundant contaminating clonotypes from the bulk population. A small fraction of clonotypes appeared in both the CD4 and CD8 compartments, likely as a result of convergent recombination.

The intended sense of this specimen's treatment or condition label: live attenuated yellow fever vaccine strain. At every blood-draw timepoint, two biological replicates of bulk PBMCs were collected. PBMCs were isolated from peripheral blood using a standard Ficoll-Paque protocol. TriZol was used to extract RNA from bulk PBMCs, from CD4 and CD8 fractions, and from dextramer-positive and dextramer-negative fractions. This clonotype showed up just a few times. Its antigen is currently not known. Within one base of it there is no much larger clone, and no base qualities were kept. Synthesis of TCR cDNA relied on 5'RACE template switching, a step that introduced a universal primer site along with unique molecular identifiers. Priming for cDNA synthesis came from both the TCR alpha and TCR beta constant segments. Libraries were amplified in two PCR steps, with sample barcodes and sequencing adapters added in the second step. Libraries were sequenced on Illumina HiSeq 2500 (2x100 bp) or NovaSeq (2x150 bp). In the paper's pipeline: Reads were demultiplexed and collapsed into UMI consensus sequences with MIGEC, and V(D)J alignment was performed with MiXCR. Vaccine-responding clonotypes were identified with edgeR using replicate PBMC samples, with FDR below 0.01 and a log2 fold change above 5 up to day 15 being required. CD4 or CD8 identity was assigned to each bulk clonotype according to whether the clonotype was present at higher abundance in the sequenced CD4 repertoire or the sequenced CD8 repertoire. TCRdb reprocessed the public reads (quality trimming at Q25 with fastp, clone calling with MiXCR) and kept in-frame beta chains. Records with the same CDR3 protein are collapsed into one entry carrying the most frequent genes and DNA. These V and J calls originate from TCRdb's pipeline instead of the authors' own analysis. The sample has some 670,000 distinct CDR3 sequences on record, around an eighth of them singletons. The ten largest clones take up under 15% of the sample.

V trim: 0 bases; J trim: 7 bases; unmatched bases: 7. The CDR3 runs 15 residues from the cysteine to the phenylalanine. Only the CDR3 portion is preserved as DNA: 45 bases, with reading frame beginning at the first base. CDR1 SGHTS and CDR2 YDEGEE were looked up in the germline V gene. Specimen: PBMCs, collected on the day of the yellow fever booster vaccination. This receptor was taken from a man between 25 and 39 years old who received the YFV17D yellow fever vaccine. The rearrangement combines TRBV5-8 with TRBJ2-1; 7 bases in between match TRBD1. The CDR3 here reads CASSLGQGVKNEQFF. The bases are TGTGCCAGCAGCTTGGGGCAGGGGGTGAAAAATGAGCAGTTCTTC.